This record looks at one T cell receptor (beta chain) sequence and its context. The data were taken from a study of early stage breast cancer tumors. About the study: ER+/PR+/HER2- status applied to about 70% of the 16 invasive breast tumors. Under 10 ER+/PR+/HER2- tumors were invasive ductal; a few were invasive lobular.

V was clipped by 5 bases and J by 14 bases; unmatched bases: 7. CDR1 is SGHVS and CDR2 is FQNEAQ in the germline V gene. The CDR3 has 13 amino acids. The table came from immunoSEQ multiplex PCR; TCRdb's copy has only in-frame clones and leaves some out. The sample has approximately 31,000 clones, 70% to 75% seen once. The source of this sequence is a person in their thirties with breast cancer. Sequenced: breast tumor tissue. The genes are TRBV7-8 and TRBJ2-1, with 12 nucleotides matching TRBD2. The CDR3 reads CASSPGLAGREFF. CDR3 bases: TGTGCCAGCAGCCCTGGACTAGCGGGGAGAGAGTTCTTC.